Each of the 6 T cell receptor beta chains below was sequenced from the same sample in a study of response to subunit inactivated influenza vaccine. TCRdb used MiXCR to reprocess the RT-PCR reads, holding one entry per CDR3 protein. The data show 650,000 to 700,000 distinct CDR3 sequences, 15% to 18% seen once. The sample was PBMCs from blood, taken 11 to 12 days after vaccination. The receptors here all came from a man aged 50-59 years who received an inactivated influenza vaccine.

This clonotype came up a few times. This rearrangement joins TRBV4-2 to TRBJ2-1, with 10 bases fitting TRBD2. Germline values: CDR1 LGHNA, CDR2 YNFKEQ. V trimming: 0 bases; J trimming: 8 bases; junction bases outside the gene matches: 7. The CDR3 covers 16 residues. The CDR3 sequence: CASSQEPAGGLDEQFF. The CDR3 DNA follows: TGTGCCAGCAGCCAAGAACCAGCGGGGGGGCTGGATGAGCAGTTCTTC.

This clonotype was picked up many times. This chain links TRBV29-1 with TRBJ2-1; TRBD2 is a possible D gene (7 bases). This CDR3 is built from 14 residues. Germline-derived CDR1 and CDR2 are SQVTM and ANQGSEA. With 7 bases removed from V and 3 bases from J, the gap between germline ends came to 16 bases. The CDR3: CSAKGGAGYNEQFF. As DNA, the CDR3 is TGCAGCGCCAAGGGGGGGGCAGGCTACAATGAGCAGTTCTTC.

This clonotype appeared a few times. The J gene is TRBJ2-1, the V gene TRBV7-9; D is ambiguous. The CDR3 runs 13 residues. The germline V gene encodes CDR1 SEHNR and CDR2 FQNEAQ (reference sequence). V was clipped by 3 bases and J by 4 bases, with 7 bases between them. CDR3 DNA sequence: TGTGCCAGCAGCTTGTATGGGTACAATGAGCAGTTCTTC. It codes for CASSLYGYNEQFF. The complete variable domain, with remaining parts taken from reference TRBV7-9 and TRBJ2-1, reads DTGVSQNPRHKITKRGQNVTFRCDPISEHNRLYWYRQTLGQGPEFLTYFQNEAQLEKSRLLSDRFSAERPKGSFSTLEIQRTEQGDSAMYLCASSLYGYNEQFFGPGTRLTVL.

Only a few counts were recorded for this clonotype. CDR3: CASSLVIGQGYEQYF. For the CDR3, the DNA is TGTGCCAGCAGCTTGGTCATCGGACAGGGATACGAGCAGTACTTC. The chain recombines TRBV5-5 with TRBJ2-7; 8 nucleotides match TRBD1. V lost 0 bases to trimming and J lost 4 bases; unmatched junction nucleotides: 6. The CDR3 is made up of 15 amino acids. The germline gives CDR1 SGHKS, CDR2 YYEKEE (reference sequence).

The count of this clonotype is one. This chain uses TRBV6-2 or TRBV6-3 with TRBJ2-7; 7 positions agree with TRBD1. This CDR3 contains 14 residues. J gave up 0 bases and V 7 bases, and 6 bases lay outside the gene matches. CDR1 and CDR2 from the germline V gene are MNHEY and SVGEGT. CDR3 in DNA: TGTGCCAGCAACCCGGGACAGCGCTCCTACGAGCAGTACTTC. Amino acid sequence: CASNPGQRSYEQYF.

The J gene is TRBJ2-1, the V gene TRBV30, with a weak D call TRBD2 (5 bases). Trimming pared 4 bases from V and 2 bases from J, leaving 9 bases between. CDR3 length: 13 amino acids. Germline V CDR1 and CDR2: GTSNPN, SVGIG (reference sequence). CDR3: CAWTRGTYNEQFF. Written as DNA, the CDR3 is TGTGCCTGGACCCGGGGTACCTACAATGAGCAGTTCTTC.